The source of this T cell receptor (beta chain) is a study of OX40 agonist ivuxolimab in advanced cancers. This CDR3 comprises 14 residues. The germline gives CDR1 MGHDK, CDR2 SYGVNS. V lost 7 bases and J 6 bases, leaving 15 bases between the germline ends. Measured with immunoSEQ multiplex PCR; TCRdb has only the in-frame clones, and not every one. The sample contains 50,000 to 65,000 clones, 65% to 85% of which appear only once. The chain has TRBV25-1 and TRBJ1-4; D is possibly TRBD1 (6 bases). The receptor was derived from an adult with an advanced solid tumor such as melanoma, head and neck, liver or kidney cancer. Sequenced material: CD4+ or CD8+ T cells sorted from blood, taken in a trial of the OX40 agonist ivuxolimab. CDR3 DNA: TGTGCCAGCATGTCCAGGGGCTGGGATGAAAAACTGTTTTTT. It translates to CASMSRGWDEKLFF.